This T cell receptor (beta chain) was identified in a study of shared clonotypes between healthy human individuals. Points from the study as a whole: Clonotype sharing levels among donors were expected to vary with sequencing depth. Clonotypes shared by all four donors outscored non-shared clonotypes in generation probability.

The study enrolled healthy HIV-negative adults without recent acute infections or vaccinations as donors. As to this clone: Antigen: not known. Other nucleotide sequences from this sample produce the same CDR3.

Germline assignment: CDR1 SGHRS and CDR2 YFSETQ. This CDR3 region has 13 residues. Trimming removed 1 base from V and 6 bases from J, with 7 bases in between. Only in-frame clones appear in the TCRdb table, and some are missing; sequencing was by immunoSEQ multiplex PCR. The sample carries roughly 2.2 million clones, 85% to 95% recorded once. Sequencing was performed on naive CD4+ T cells from PBMCs. Noted subset: CD45RA+ positively selected. V is TRBV5-1 and J is TRBJ2-2; D not resolved. This TCR was sampled from a man aged 18 to 35 in good health. Some clones in this sample may be carry-over from other donors' samples. In DNA form, the CDR3 reads TGCGCCAGCAGCTTGTATCTGTCCGGGGAGCTGTTTTTT. Protein sequence: CASSLYLSGELFF.